These 7 T cell receptor beta chains were sequenced from one sample in a study of blood T cell repertoires in COVID-19. TCRdb keeps only in-frame clones here, not all; method: immunoSEQ multiplex PCR. In the table there are fewer than 350,000 clones, roughly 90% of which are singletons. The sequencing sample was made of PBMCs or T cells enriched from blood (not recorded which). The receptors shown here come from a man between 60 and 70 years old who had recovered from COVID-19.

This rearrangement joins TRBV6-1 to TRBJ1-1; a possible D gene is TRBD1 (5 bases). Germline V lookup: CDR1 MNHNS, CDR2 SASEGT. V was pared by 4 bases and J by 0 bases, with 15 bases between. This CDR3 is 16 amino acids long. Here the CDR3 reads CASSVPTGHLNTEAFF. The CDR3 DNA is TGTGCCAGCAGTGTCCCTACCGGACACCTGAACACTGAAGCTTTCTTT.

In DNA, the CDR3 is TGTGCCTGGAGTGTATCGGGGGGTACTTATAGCAATCAGCCCCAGCATTTT. Its translation is CAWSVSGGTYSNQPQHF. The chain recombines TRBV30 with TRBJ1-5; maybe TRBD1 (5 bases). Trimming took off 0 bases at V and 0 bases at J, with 15 bases between the two ends. CDR1 is GTSNPN, CDR2 SVGIG, per germline (reference sequence). CDR3 size: 17 residues.

This clone appeared a single time. V and J are TRBV28 and TRBJ2-7; 10 bases agree with TRBD2. The CDR3 totals 15 residues. The trim removed 4 bases at V and 4 bases at J, leaving 7 bases unmatched. Germline V CDR1 and CDR2: MDHEN, SYDVKM. The CDR3 reads CASSSPGLAIYEQYF. The CDR3 coding sequence is TGTGCCAGCAGTTCTCCGGGACTAGCGATATACGAGCAGTACTTC.

J is TRBJ2-7 and V is TRBV9; 8 bases are shared with TRBD1. Germline CDR1 and CDR2: SGDLS and YYNGEE. The CDR3 loop spans 14 amino acids. V dropped 5 bases and J dropped 4; count of bases not matched to a gene: 8. CDR3: CASSTGTGTYEQYF. CDR3 coding DNA: TGTGCCAGCAGTACCGGGACAGGAACTTACGAGCAGTACTTC.

The chain combines TRBV6-5 with TRBJ2-2, with TRBD1 as a possible D gene (6 bases). Trimming left V 2 bases short and J 2 bases short, with 9 bases between. This CDR3 contains 15 residues. The germline V gene encodes CDR1 MNHEY and CDR2 SVGAGI. CDR3 protein: CASSYGQINTGELFF. In DNA, the CDR3 is TGTGCCAGCAGTTACGGACAGATTAACACCGGGGAGCTGTTTTTT.

This chain uses TRBV9 with TRBJ2-3, with unresolved D. Germline V gene data show CDR1 as SGDLS and CDR2 as YYNGEE. The CDR3 is 16 residues long. V was pared by 0 bases and J by 1 base, with 12 bases between. The CDR3, as DNA: TGTGCCAGCAGCGTAGCGGCTAGTTTGGGCACAGATACGCAGTATTTT. This encodes CASSVAASLGTDTQYF.

This sequence joins TRBV7-9 and TRBJ2-7; 8 nucleotides line up with TRBD1. There are 15 residues in the CDR3. CDR1 is SEHNR and CDR2 is FQNEAQ in the germline V gene (reference sequence). The ends lost 5 bases at V and 4 bases at J; junction bases unmatched: 10. Written as DNA, the CDR3 is TGTGCCAGCAGCCCGTACAGGGGGGAGACTTACGAGCAGTACTTC. This translates into CASSPYRGETYEQYF.